The 28 T cell receptor beta chains given below trace back to one sample, sequenced in a study of blood T cell repertoires in COVID-19. The data were produced by immunoSEQ multiplex PCR, yet TCRdb's version contains in-frame clones alone and is incomplete. The table lists about 49,000 clones, 85% to 90% of them singletons. The sample was peripheral blood. The source of these receptors is a man older than 75 with acute or convalescent COVID-19.

V is TRBV11-3 and J is TRBJ2-1; D not certain. The germline V gene encodes CDR1 SGHNT and CDR2 YENEEA. Trimming took off 5 bases at V and 9 bases at J, with 11 bases between the two ends. The CDR3 has 12 residues. CDR3 sequence: CASSLYPGEQFF. CDR3 DNA sequence: TGTGCCAGCAGCCTTTACCCAGGTGAGCAGTTCTTC. The variable domain in full, with the rest retrieved from reference TRBV11-3 and TRBJ2-1, is EAGVVQSPRYKIIEKKQPVAFWCNPISGHNTLYWYLQNLGQGPELLIRYENEEAVDDSQLPKDRFSAERLKGVDSTLKIQPAELGDSAVYLCASSLYPGEQFFGPGTRLTVL.

The chain is built from TRBV11-2 and TRBJ2-2; tentatively, D is TRBD1 (6 bases). Germline V CDR1 and CDR2: SGHAT, FQNNGV. The CDR3 consists of 15 residues. V lost 3 bases, J lost 3 bases, and 11 bases lay in between. This CDR3 reads CASSFMGADTGELFF. The CDR3 nucleotides are TGTGCCAGCAGCTTCATGGGGGCGGACACCGGGGAGCTGTTTTTT.

V gene TRBV20-1 combines with J gene TRBJ1-1, with TRBD1 as a possible D gene (5 bases). V gave up 3 bases and J gave up 0 bases, with 11 bases separating them. The CDR3 is 14 residues long. Per the germline V gene, CDR1 is DFQATT and CDR2 is SNEGSKA (reference sequence). The CDR3 is CSASVGGLNTEAFF. The DNA for the CDR3 is TGCAGTGCTAGTGTGGGGGGATTGAACACTGAAGCTTTCTTT.

This clone was observed once. CDR3 loop: CAISESAGAKNNEQFF. The CDR3 bases are TGTGCCATCAGTGAGTCGGCAGGGGCTAAGAACAATGAGCAGTTCTTC. The chain employs TRBV10-3 and TRBJ2-1, with D perhaps matching TRBD1 (6 bases). Trimming took off 0 bases at V and 5 bases at J, with 14 bases between the two ends. CDR1 is ENHRY and CDR2 is SYGVKD in the germline V gene. This CDR3 is 16 amino acids long.

The chain has TRBV7-9 and TRBJ1-2, with a weak D call TRBD1 (6 bases). The V gene's germline CDR1 is SEHNR and CDR2 FQNEAQ (reference sequence). With 2 bases removed from V and 12 bases from J, the gap between germline ends came to 16 bases. CDR3 length equals 13 residues. The CDR3 DNA reads TGTGCCAGCAGCTTACCAGGGACACTCATTCACACCTTC. Protein product: CASSLPGTLIHTF.

The chain links TRBV10-3 to TRBJ1-6; TRBD1 is a possible D gene (5 bases). Germline V lookup: CDR1 ENHRY, CDR2 SYGVKD. V dropped 3 bases and J dropped 5 bases, with 8 bases sitting between them. This CDR3 is built from 14 residues. CDR3 coding DNA: TGTGCCATCAGTGACCGACAGAATAATTCACCCCTCCACTTT. Translated, it gives CAISDRQNNSPLHF.

This chain connects TRBV25-1 to TRBJ1-2; 10 bases align to TRBD1. The CDR3 runs to 15 residues. V shed 4 bases, J shed 6 bases, and the junction held 8 bases outside the gene matches. From germline, CDR1 is MGHDK and CDR2 SYGVNS. The CDR3: CASSGQPGQGNGYTF. The CDR3 DNA reads as TGTGCCAGCAGTGGCCAACCGGGACAGGGGAATGGCTACACCTTC.

The V gene is TRBV7-9, the J gene TRBJ1-1; maybe TRBD1 (6 bases). This CDR3 has 13 amino acids. Germline lookup yields CDR1 SEHNR and CDR2 FQNEAQ (reference sequence). The V gene lost 5 bases and the J gene lost 7 bases, with 14 bases spanning the gap. The CDR3 nucleotides are TGTGCCAGCAGCCAAACCAGGGGCCTTGAAGCTTTCTTT. Its protein product is CASSQTRGLEAFF. Combining the CDR3 with reference TRBV7-9 and TRBJ1-1 gives the whole variable domain DTGVSQNPRHKITKRGQNVTFRCDPISEHNRLYWYRQTLGQGPEFLTYFQNEAQLEKSRLLSDRFSAERPKGSFSTLEIQRTEQGDSAMYLCASSQTRGLEAFFGQGTRLTVV.

The chain couples TRBV7-9 to TRBJ1-5, with D hard to call. V was pared by 6 bases and J by 4 bases, with 22 bases between. This CDR3 contains 17 residues. Germline CDR1 reads SEHNR; CDR2 reads FQNEAQ (reference sequence). The CDR3 DNA reads as TGTGCCAGCAGAAACGGCGTCCAGTGCAGGAGGAATCAGCCCCAGCATTTT. As protein: CASRNGVQCRRNQPQHF.

The genes are TRBV11-2 and TRBJ2-3, with D tentatively TRBD2 (5 bases). Between the trimmed V and J ends, which lost 3 bases and 5 bases, there was a span of 6 bases. CDR1 and CDR2 (germline): SGHAT, FQNNGV. The CDR3 consists of 12 residues. The chain's CDR3 is CASSFRGDTQYF. The CDR3 region has the DNA TGTGCCAGCAGCTTCCGGGGAGATACGCAGTATTTT.

This clone occurred once. This chain uses TRBV18 with TRBJ1-1, with TRBD1 matching 7 bases. Germline CDR1 reads KGHSH; CDR2 reads LQKENI. This CDR3 comprises 14 residues. V lost 3 bases to trimming and J lost 1 base; unmatched junction nucleotides: 2. The CDR3 nucleotides are TGTGCCAGCTCACCTCAGGGGGGGAACACTGAAGCTTTCTTT. The encoded protein is CASSPQGGNTEAFF. The entire variable domain, with the rest obtained from reference TRBV18 and TRBJ1-1, is as follows: NAGVMQNPRHLVRRRGQEARLRCSPMKGHSHVYWYRQLPEEGLKFMVYLQKENIIDESGMPKERFSAEFPKEGPSILRIQQVVRGDSAAYFCASSPQGGNTEAFFGQGTRLTVV.

This rearrangement joins TRBV2 to TRBJ1-2; perhaps TRBD1 as D (5 bases). CDR1 SNHLY and CDR2 FYNNEI come from the germline V gene. The CDR3 consists of 13 residues. V lost 6 bases and J lost 6, with 14 bases in between. For the CDR3, the DNA is TGTGCCAGCAGGCCTCAGGGCCTCGATGGCTACACCTTC. Translated: CASRPQGLDGYTF.

The chain joins TRBV5-6 to TRBJ1-5; D perhaps matches TRBD1 (6 bases). CDR1 is SGHDT, CDR2 YYEEEE, per germline. V was trimmed by 3 bases and J by 0 bases, leaving 13 bases between them. The CDR3 extends over 16 amino acids. The CDR3 loop is CASSWFDRYSNQPQHF. In nucleotides, the CDR3 is TGTGCCAGCAGCTGGTTCGACAGGTATAGCAATCAGCCCCAGCATTTT.

CDR3 bases: TGTGCCAGCAATCAGGACAGAAATCAGCCCCAGCATTTT. This codes for CASNQDRNQPQHF. V gene TRBV2 combines with J gene TRBJ1-5; perhaps TRBD1 as D (6 bases). The CDR3 length is 13 residues. Germline assignment: CDR1 SNHLY and CDR2 FYNNEI. With 7 bases removed from V and 4 bases from J, the gap between germline ends came to 11 bases. The entire variable domain, with the rest obtained from reference TRBV2 and TRBJ1-5, is as follows: EPEVTQTPSHQVTQMGQEVILRCVPISNHLYFYWYRQILGQKVEFLVSFYNNEISEKSEIFDDQFSVERPDGSNFTLKIRSTKLEDSAMYFCASNQDRNQPQHFGDGTRLSIL.

This chain uses TRBV9 with TRBJ2-7; 8 bases align to TRBD1. The CDR3 loop spans 14 amino acids. The V gene end was trimmed by 3 bases and the J gene end by 2 bases; junction bases not matched to a gene: 4. CDR1 is SGDLS, CDR2 YYNGEE, per germline. The CDR3 sequence is CASSGGQEAYEQYF. CDR3 coding DNA: TGTGCCAGCAGCGGGGGACAGGAGGCCTACGAGCAGTACTTC.

This clone was recorded only once. The chain carries TRBV29-1 and TRBJ1-1; D is possibly TRBD1 (6 bases). CDR3 size: 12 residues. V lost 5 bases to trimming and J lost 5 bases, with 12 bases between them. Germline lookup yields CDR1 SQVTM and CDR2 ANQGSEA. CDR3: CSVYRAGTEAFF. Written as DNA, the CDR3 is TGCAGCGTTTACAGGGCGGGTACTGAAGCTTTCTTT.

This chain joins TRBV3-1 (or the pseudogene TRBV3-2) and TRBJ2-5; D is ambiguous. Germline loops: CDR1 LGHDT, CDR2 YNNKEL (reference sequence). The ends were cut back, 2 bases at V and 0 bases at J, with 4 bases in the middle. This CDR3 contains 13 residues. The CDR3 sequence is CASSQSYQETQYF. DNA for the CDR3: TGTGCCAGCAGCCAATCTTACCAAGAGACCCAGTACTTC.

In DNA form, the CDR3 reads TGTGCCAGCAGCATACGACAGGGGCTCTACGAGCAGTACTTC. Translated, it gives CASSIRQGLYEQYF. V and J are TRBV7-2 and TRBJ2-7; 8 nucleotides agree with TRBD1. Germline trimming cut 5 bases from V and 3 bases from J; bases unmatched to any gene: 6. The CDR3 is 14 amino acids. Germline CDR1 SGHTA, CDR2 FQGNSA. Looking up the rest from reference TRBV7-2 and TRBJ2-7 gives the full variable domain: GAGVSQSPSNKVTEKGKDVELRCDPISGHTALYWYRQSLGQGLEFLIYFQGNSAPDKSGLPSDRFSAERTGGSVSTLTIQRTQQEDSAVYLCASSIRQGLYEQYFGPGTRLTVT.

This rearrangement joins TRBV6-5 to TRBJ2-7; TRBD1 matches 7 bases. The trim removed 8 bases at V and 3 bases at J, leaving 4 bases unmatched. The germline gives CDR1 MNHEY, CDR2 SVGAGI. CDR3 length equals 12 residues. The CDR3, as DNA: TGTGCCAGCCGGGGACAGAACTACGAGCAGTACTTC. This codes for CASRGQNYEQYF.

The J gene is TRBJ2-7, the V gene TRBV25-1; 10 nucleotides match TRBD1. The CDR3 has 13 residues. From germline, CDR1 is MGHDK and CDR2 SYGVNS. Unmatched junction bases numbered 3, after V lost 6 bases and J lost 4 bases. CDR3 sequence (DNA): TGTGCCAGCAGAAGGGGACAGGGGTACGAGCAGTACTTC. Encoded protein: CASRRGQGYEQYF.

CDR3 loop: CASRNNRGNQPQHF. CDR3 coding DNA: TGTGCCAGTAGGAACAACAGGGGCAATCAGCCCCAGCATTTT. The rearrangement joins TRBV19 to TRBJ1-5, with a possible D match to TRBD1 (6 bases). The CDR3 covers 14 residues. V was clipped by 6 bases and J by 2 bases, with 11 bases between them. CDR1 and CDR2 (germline): LNHDA, SQIVND (reference sequence). Combining the CDR3 with reference TRBV19 and TRBJ1-5 gives the whole variable domain DGGITQSPKYLFRKEGQNVTLSCEQNLNHDAMYWYRQDPGQGLRLIYYSQIVNDFQKGDIAEGYSVSREKKESFPLTVTSAQKNPTAFYLCASRNNRGNQPQHFGDGTRLSIL.

This clone has a single count. This chain connects TRBV10-2 to TRBJ1-6, with a weak D call TRBD1 (5 bases). There are 14 residues in the CDR3. The V end lost 4 bases, the J end lost 4 bases, and 8 bases lay between the germline ends. Germline V gives CDR1 WSHSY, CDR2 SAAADI. This chain's CDR3 is CASSATAYNSPLHF. CDR3 DNA: TGCGCCAGCAGTGCGACAGCTTATAATTCACCCCTCCACTTT.

The J gene is TRBJ1-2, the V gene TRBV6-5; 8 nucleotides agree with TRBD1. Germline V lookup: CDR1 MNHEY, CDR2 SVGAGI. The CDR3 consists of 13 residues. The ends lost 6 bases at V and 7 bases at J; junction bases unmatched: 7. The CDR3 reads CASRTGAFSGYTF. DNA of the CDR3: TGTGCCAGCAGGACAGGGGCATTTTCTGGCTACACCTTC.

This clone was detected only once. The CDR3: CASSLEGYHEQFF. CDR3 nucleotide sequence: TGTGCCAGCAGCTTGGAGGGGTACCATGAGCAGTTCTTC. The chain employs TRBV7-9 and TRBJ2-1; TRBD2 is a possible D gene (6 bases). V dropped 3 bases and J dropped 8 bases, with 11 bases sitting between them. The CDR3 extends over 13 amino acids. Germline CDR1 and CDR2: SEHNR and FQNEAQ (reference sequence).

This clone was counted only a few times. The rearrangement uses TRBV6-5 and TRBJ1-6; D possibly corresponds to TRBD1 (5 bases). CDR1 is MNHEY, CDR2 SVGAGI, per germline. Trimming pared 6 bases from V and 4 bases from J, leaving 13 bases between. There are 15 residues in the CDR3. The CDR3 region is CASRGQGSYNSPLHF. Here the CDR3 DNA reads TGTGCCAGCAGGGGGCAGGGTTCGTATAATTCACCCCTCCACTTT.

The chain couples TRBV12-3 or TRBV12-4 to TRBJ2-7; no firm D call. V shed 3 bases and J shed 3 bases, with 9 bases lying between them. This CDR3 region has 13 residues. The CDR3 DNA is TGTGCCAGCAGTTTGTCCTCAGACTACGAGCAGTACTTC. Its translation is CASSLSSDYEQYF.

The gene calls are TRBV5-1 and TRBJ2-3; D is perhaps TRBD2 (5 bases). The CDR3 is made up of 15 amino acids. Germline CDR1 is SGHRS and CDR2 is YFSETQ. V lost 4 bases and J 0 bases, leaving 12 bases between the germline ends. CDR3 protein: CASSLAGASTDTQYF. CDR3 nucleotide sequence: TGCGCCAGCAGCCTCGCGGGTGCCAGCACAGATACGCAGTATTTT.

The rearrangement joins TRBV27 to TRBJ1-2; 10 nucleotides agree with TRBD1. CDR1 MNHEY and CDR2 SMNVEV come from the germline V gene (reference sequence). CDR3 length equals 13 residues. With V trimmed by 5 bases and J by 8 bases, 5 bases remained unmatched. The DNA for the CDR3 is TGTGCCAGCAGTCCGAGGACAGGGGGAGGCTACACCTTC. It yields the protein CASSPRTGGGYTF.